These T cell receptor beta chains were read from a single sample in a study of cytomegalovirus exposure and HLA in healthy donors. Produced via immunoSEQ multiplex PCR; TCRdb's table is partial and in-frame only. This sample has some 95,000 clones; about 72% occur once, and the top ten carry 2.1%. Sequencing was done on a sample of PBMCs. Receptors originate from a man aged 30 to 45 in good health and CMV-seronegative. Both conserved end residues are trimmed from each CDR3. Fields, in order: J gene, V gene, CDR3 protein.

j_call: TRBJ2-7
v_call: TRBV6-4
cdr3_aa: ASSERAGEGEQY

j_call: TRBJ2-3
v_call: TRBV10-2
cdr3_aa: ASRTSGWSATDTQY

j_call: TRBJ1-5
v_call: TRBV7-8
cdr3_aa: ASLRGGQPQH

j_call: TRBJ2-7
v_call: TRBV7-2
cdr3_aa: ASSLDRGTHEQY

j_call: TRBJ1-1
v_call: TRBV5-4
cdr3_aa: ASSLVEGLNTEAF

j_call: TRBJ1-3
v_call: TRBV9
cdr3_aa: ASSDKGLGGNTIY

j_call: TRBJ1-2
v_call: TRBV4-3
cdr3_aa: ASSQDAHTGRANT

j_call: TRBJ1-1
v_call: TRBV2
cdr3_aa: ASSGALWTEAF

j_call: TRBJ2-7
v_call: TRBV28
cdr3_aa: ASSSGRGRYEQY

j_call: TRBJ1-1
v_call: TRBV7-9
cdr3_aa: ASSLWQGSMNTEAF

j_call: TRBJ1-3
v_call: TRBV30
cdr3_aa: AWRPRTGRSGNTIY

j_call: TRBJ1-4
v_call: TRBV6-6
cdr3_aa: ASSFLQGGEKLF

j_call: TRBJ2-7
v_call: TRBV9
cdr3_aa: ASSPLTSGGDEQY

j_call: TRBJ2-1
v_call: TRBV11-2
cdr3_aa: ASSLVGSGSIEQF

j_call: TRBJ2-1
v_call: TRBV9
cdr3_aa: ASSRGLAGGPNEQF

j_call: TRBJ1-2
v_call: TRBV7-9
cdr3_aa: ASSLSGQGGGYT

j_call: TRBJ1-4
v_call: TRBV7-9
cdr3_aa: SSSYRTGPEKLF

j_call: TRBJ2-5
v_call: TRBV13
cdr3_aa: ASSQMGGGETQY

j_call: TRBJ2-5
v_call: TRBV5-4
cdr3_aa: ASTLIPGQGETQY

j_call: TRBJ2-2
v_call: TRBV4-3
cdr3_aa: ASSSRGADTGELF

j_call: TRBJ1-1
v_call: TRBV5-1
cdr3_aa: ASSGGTEAF

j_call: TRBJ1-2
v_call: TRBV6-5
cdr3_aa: ASSYSRAGNYGYT

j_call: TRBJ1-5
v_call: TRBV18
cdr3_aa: ASSPSSGAVNQPQH

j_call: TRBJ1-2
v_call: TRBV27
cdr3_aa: ASGGTGGHSGYT

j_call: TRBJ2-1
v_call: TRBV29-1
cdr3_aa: SVELGLAGTNEQF

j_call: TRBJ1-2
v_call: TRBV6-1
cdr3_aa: ASRGLQGERGYT

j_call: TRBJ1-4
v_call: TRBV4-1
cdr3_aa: ASSQDRTATNEKLF

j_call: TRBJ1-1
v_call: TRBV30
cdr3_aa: AWSRGLNTEAF

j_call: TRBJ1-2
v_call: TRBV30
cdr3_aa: AWSGLGQRTGYT

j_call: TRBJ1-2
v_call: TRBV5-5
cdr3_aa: ASSLGGYNGYT

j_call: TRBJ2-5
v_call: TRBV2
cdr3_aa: ASSELRGLGETQY

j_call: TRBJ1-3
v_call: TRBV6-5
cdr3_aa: ASSYSRQGRNTIY

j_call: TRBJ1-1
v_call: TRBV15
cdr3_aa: ATSRDEARGYTEAF

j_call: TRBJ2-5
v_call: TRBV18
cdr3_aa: ASSGKGQGRETQY

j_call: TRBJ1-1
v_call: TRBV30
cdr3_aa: AWSAGSEGWTF

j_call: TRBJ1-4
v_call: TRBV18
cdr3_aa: ASSPGEFNEKLF

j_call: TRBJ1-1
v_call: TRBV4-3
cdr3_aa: ASSQDYRAGQTEAF

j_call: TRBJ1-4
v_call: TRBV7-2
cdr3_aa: ATREGPVNEKLF

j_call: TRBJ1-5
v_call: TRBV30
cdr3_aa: AWQAGQGHQPQH

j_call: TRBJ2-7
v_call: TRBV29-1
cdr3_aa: SMGLAGGREQY

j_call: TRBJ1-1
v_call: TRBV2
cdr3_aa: ASSTGTVSDEAF

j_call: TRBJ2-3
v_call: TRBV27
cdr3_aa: ASSLIVTDTQY

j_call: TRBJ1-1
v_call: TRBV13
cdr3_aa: ASTLDRGNTEAF

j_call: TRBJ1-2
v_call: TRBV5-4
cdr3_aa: ASSLESNPYGYT

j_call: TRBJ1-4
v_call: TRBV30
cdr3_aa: AWSTGTGGRGEKLF

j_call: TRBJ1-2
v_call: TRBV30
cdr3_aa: AWCPQGVGGYT

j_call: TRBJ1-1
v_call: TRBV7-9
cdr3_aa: ASSLGQKNTEAF

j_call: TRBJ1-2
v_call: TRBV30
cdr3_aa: AWSGGNYGYT

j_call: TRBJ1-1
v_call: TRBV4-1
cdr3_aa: ASSQIDRGPMNTEAF

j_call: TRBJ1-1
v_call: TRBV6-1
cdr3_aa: ASSLQENTEAF